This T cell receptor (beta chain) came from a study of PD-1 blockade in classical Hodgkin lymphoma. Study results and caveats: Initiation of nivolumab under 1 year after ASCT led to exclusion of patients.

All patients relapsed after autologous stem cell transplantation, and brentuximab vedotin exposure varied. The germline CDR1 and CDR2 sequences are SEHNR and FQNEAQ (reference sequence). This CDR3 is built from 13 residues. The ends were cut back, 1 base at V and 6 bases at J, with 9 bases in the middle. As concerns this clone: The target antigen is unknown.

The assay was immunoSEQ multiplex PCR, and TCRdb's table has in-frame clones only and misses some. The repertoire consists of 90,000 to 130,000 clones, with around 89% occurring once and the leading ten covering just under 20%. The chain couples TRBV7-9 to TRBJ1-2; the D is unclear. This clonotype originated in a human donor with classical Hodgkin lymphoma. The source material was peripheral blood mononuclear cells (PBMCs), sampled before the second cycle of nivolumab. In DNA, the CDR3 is TGTGCCAGCAGCTTAGAGGGTTCAAATGGCTACACCTTC. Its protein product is CASSLEGSNGYTF.